This section outlines one T cell receptor beta chain sequence together with its context. Assay: immunoSEQ multiplex PCR; the TCRdb copy retains only in-frame clones and omits some. Among 200,000 to 250,000 clones listed, 80% were seen once. The sample belongs to a study of blood T cell repertoires in COVID-19. The germline gives CDR1 MDHEN, CDR2 SYDVKM. The CDR3 loop spans 14 amino acids. Trimming took 5 bases from V and 4 from J, leaving 14 bases between them. The chain combines TRBV28 with TRBJ1-2, with TRBD1 as a possible D gene (5 bases). Sequencing was carried out using peripheral blood. The receptor was isolated from a woman in her 70s with acute or convalescent COVID-19. In DNA, the CDR3 is TGTGCCAGCAGTCCCGAGACAGTGGGCTATGGCTACACCTTC. Translating it yields CASSPETVGYGYTF.